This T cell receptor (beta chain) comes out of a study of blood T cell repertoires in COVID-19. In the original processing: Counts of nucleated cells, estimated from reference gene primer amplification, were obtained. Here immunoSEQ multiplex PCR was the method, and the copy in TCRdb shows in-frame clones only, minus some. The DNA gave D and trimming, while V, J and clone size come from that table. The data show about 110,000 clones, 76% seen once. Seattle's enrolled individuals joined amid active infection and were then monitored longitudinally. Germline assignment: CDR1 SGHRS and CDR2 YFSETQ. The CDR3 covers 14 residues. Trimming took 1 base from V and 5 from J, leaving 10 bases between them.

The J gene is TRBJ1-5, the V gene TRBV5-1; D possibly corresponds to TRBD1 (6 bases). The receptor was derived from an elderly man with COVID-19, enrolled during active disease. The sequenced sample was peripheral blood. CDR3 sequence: CASSLLGGDQPQHF. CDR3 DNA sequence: TGCGCCAGCAGCTTGTTAGGGGGGGATCAGCCCCAGCATTTT.